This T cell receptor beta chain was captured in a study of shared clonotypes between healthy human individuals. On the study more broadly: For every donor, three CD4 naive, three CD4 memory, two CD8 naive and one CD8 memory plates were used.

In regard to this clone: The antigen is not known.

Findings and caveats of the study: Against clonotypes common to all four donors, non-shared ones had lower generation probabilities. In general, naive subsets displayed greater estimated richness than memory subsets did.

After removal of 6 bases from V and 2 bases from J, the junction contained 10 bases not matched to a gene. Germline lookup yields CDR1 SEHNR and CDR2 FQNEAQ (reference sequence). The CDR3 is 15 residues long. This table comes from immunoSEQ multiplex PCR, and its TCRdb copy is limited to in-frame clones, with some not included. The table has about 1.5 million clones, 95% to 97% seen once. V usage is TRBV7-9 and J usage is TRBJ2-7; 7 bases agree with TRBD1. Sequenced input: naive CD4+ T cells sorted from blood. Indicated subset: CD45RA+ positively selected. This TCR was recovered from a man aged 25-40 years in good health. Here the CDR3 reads CASSSVGTDPYEQYF. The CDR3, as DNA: TGTGCCAGCAGTTCAGTCGGGACAGACCCCTACGAGCAGTACTTC.